The T cell receptor (beta chain) described here comes from a study of post-analysis software for immune sequencing data. Study context: Relapsing-remitting, secondary progressive and progressive-relapsing multiple sclerosis were all included among the disease courses. Study observations and caveats: Compared with controls, patients had more of about 5 TRBV segments, including TRBV5-6, TRBV5-1 and TRBV20-1. Normalized Chao1 diversity was significantly reduced in patients versus controls.

Presence of unique molecular identifiers characterized the TCR beta cDNA libraries. The T cell input of about 0.95 to 11 million gave 400,000 to 500,000 cDNA molecules. TCRdb re-called the PCR reads through MiXCR, storing one row per CDR3 protein. This sample has hundreds of thousands of distinct CDR3 sequences, with 25% to 30% found just once. This clonotype was recorded at least ten times. No antigen is known for it. V was trimmed by 5 bases and J by 8 bases, leaving 11 bases between them. Looked up from germline, CDR1 is MDHEN and CDR2 is SYDVKM. CDR3 length: 12 residues. Sequencing used blood. The TCR was taken from a girl aged 10 to 17 with multiple sclerosis. The chain links TRBV28 to TRBJ2-3; D is undetermined. Written as DNA, the CDR3 is TGTGCCAGCAGTCCCCAGCGAGGTACGCAGTATTTT. This gives the protein CASSPQRGTQYF.